The 18 T cell receptor beta chains below all came from one sample that was sequenced in a study of naive and memory T cell subsets. The beta constant-region primer was an equimolar mix of two oligonucleotides covering TRBC1 and TRBC2. Four rounds of PCR amplified the ligated cDNA using nested alpha and beta constant-region primers plus SP2. TCRdb re-called the UMI-ligation and nested PCR reads through MiXCR, storing one row per CDR3 protein. The sample contains tens of thousands of distinct CDR3 sequences, 7% to 9% of which appear only once. The sample consisted of central memory CD8+ T cells from blood. These receptors were collected from a human donor in good health.

This clonotype was seen repeatedly, ten times or more. The V gene is TRBV20-1, the J gene TRBJ1-6; TRBD1 aligns across 9 bases. The CDR3 runs to 15 residues. From germline, CDR1 is DFQATT and CDR2 SNEGSKA (reference sequence). V lost 6 bases, J lost 5 bases, and 8 bases stayed unmatched. Written as DNA, the CDR3 is TGCAGTGCCCAAACAGGGGGCGTTGATAATTCACCCCTCCACTTT. Amino acids: CSAQTGGVDNSPLHF.

This clonotype has only a few counts. The rearrangement links TRBV27 to TRBJ2-7; 9 nucleotides match TRBD1. In germline, CDR1 is MNHEY, CDR2 SMNVEV (reference sequence). Losses at the gene ends were 0 bases for V and 6 bases for J; bases not matched to a gene: 9. The CDR3 contains 16 residues. CDR3: CASSLSIPGTGSEQYF. CDR3 nucleotides: TGTGCCAGCAGTTTATCGATCCCCGGGACAGGGAGCGAGCAGTACTTC.

This clonotype was picked up many times. This chain connects TRBV6-1 to TRBJ2-1; 9 positions match TRBD1. The CDR3 is 15 amino acids. Per the germline V gene, CDR1 is MNHNS and CDR2 is SASEGT. V dropped 3 bases and J dropped 0; count of bases not matched to a gene: 0. CDR3 bases: TGTGCCAGCAGTGAGACAGGGGGCTCCTACAATGAGCAGTTCTTC. Protein product: CASSETGGSYNEQFF.

This clonotype was found many times. The chain uses TRBV20-1 and TRBJ2-7; D perhaps matches TRBD2 (6 bases). The V and J ends lost 6 bases and 7 bases respectively, with 19 bases between them. The CDR3 loop spans 13 amino acids. CDR1 is DFQATT, CDR2 SNEGSKA, per germline (reference sequence). The CDR3 coding sequence is TGCAGTGCCTTTGGTAGTAACGCGGGGGAGCAGTACTTC. This gives the protein CSAFGSNAGEQYF.

The sample holds many counts of this clonotype. The chain joins TRBV20-1 to TRBJ2-7, with 10 bases aligning to TRBD2. Trimming at V came to 3 bases and at J to 4 bases, leaving 12 bases not matched to a gene. Germline V gives CDR1 DFQATT, CDR2 SNEGSKA (reference sequence). This CDR3 has 16 residues. The chain's CDR3 is CSASDVSGRAGYEQYF. CDR3 nucleotide sequence: TGCAGTGCTAGCGATGTCAGCGGGAGGGCTGGTTACGAGCAGTACTTC.

This clonotype was detected ten times or more. This chain connects TRBV5-4 to TRBJ2-1; the match to TRBD2 covers 12 bases. Germline-derived CDR1 and CDR2 are SGHNT and YYREEE (reference sequence). The CDR3 is made up of 15 amino acids. The ends lost 2 bases at V and 8 bases at J; junction bases unmatched: 5. The CDR3 DNA follows: TGTGCCAGCAGCTTTGACACTAGCGGGAGGTATGAGCAGTTCTTC. Translated, it gives CASSFDTSGRYEQFF.

This clonotype was observed a handful of times. The CDR3 does not end in the conserved phenylalanine or tryptophan, so this is likely a read error. The chain combines TRBV14 with TRBJ2-7; 7 nucleotides align to TRBD2. The J segment lost 3 bases and the V segment lost 3 bases, leaving 23 bases of the junction unmatched. Per germline, CDR1 SGHDN and CDR2 FVKESK. The CDR3 runs to 20 residues. As DNA, the CDR3 is TGTGCCAGCAGCCATATCTTTTGGCGGGGGTACGCCGGGCCGGACTACGAGCAGTACTCC. It codes for CASSHIFWRGYAGPDYEQYS.

The V and J genes are TRBV7-9 and TRBJ2-3; TRBD1 is a possible D gene (5 bases). V was clipped by 5 bases and J by 10 bases, with 16 bases between them. The V gene's germline CDR1 is SEHNR and CDR2 FQNEAQ (reference sequence). The CDR3 runs to 13 residues. The CDR3 bases are TGTGCCAGCAGCCCGCCCGGACATGAAGCGCAGTATTTT. Residues: CASSPPGHEAQYF.

J is TRBJ2-3 and V is TRBV6-7; 7 bases agree with TRBD2. Being an ORF, TRBV6-7 has a function that is uncertain. J was trimmed by 5 bases and V by 6 bases; bases with no gene match: 2. The CDR3 is 12 amino acids. The CDR3 coding sequence is TGTGCCAGCAGAACTAGCGTAGATACGCAGTATTTT. Its protein product is CASRTSVDTQYF.

The V and J genes are TRBV20-1 and TRBJ2-1, with D perhaps being TRBD1 or TRBD2 (5 bases each). The V gene's germline CDR1 is DFQATT and CDR2 SNEGSKA (reference sequence). CDR3 length: 15 residues. The CDR3 sequence: CSRETVRVSYNEQFF. As DNA, the CDR3 is TGCAGCAGAGAGACAGTGCGGGTTTCCTACAATGAGCAGTTCTTC.

V usage is TRBV15 and J usage is TRBJ2-5, with D hard to call. CDR1 is LNHNV and CDR2 is YYDKDF in the germline V gene (reference sequence). With 3 bases removed from V and 1 base from J, the gap between germline ends came to 15 bases. The CDR3 length is 16 residues. The CDR3 nucleotides read TGTGCCACCAGCAGCAGTTACCCGACGGGCCAAGAGACCCAGTACTTC. It translates to CATSSSYPTGQETQYF.

In its sample, this clonotype ranks as large. The chain has TRBV20-1 and TRBJ2-3, with 11 positions matching TRBD2. Per the germline V gene, CDR1 is DFQATT and CDR2 is SNEGSKA (reference sequence). Trimming cost V 1 base and J 5 bases; bases outside gene matches: 20. CDR3 length: 20 residues. The CDR3 is CSARGYGQDLAGGPGDTQYF. CDR3 DNA: TGCAGTGCTAGAGGTTACGGACAGGATTTAGCGGGAGGGCCAGGAGATACGCAGTATTTT.

This clonotype was picked up many times. J is TRBJ1-1 and V is TRBV20-1, with 10 positions matching TRBD1. The germline CDR1 and CDR2 sequences are DFQATT and SNEGSKA (reference sequence). The CDR3 is made up of 13 amino acids. J gave up 4 bases and V 5 bases, and 4 bases lay outside the gene matches. The CDR3 bases are TGCAGTGCTCCGGGACAGGGGATCACTGAAGCTTTCTTT. It is translated as CSAPGQGITEAFF.

A few counts support this clonotype. The genes are TRBV28 and TRBJ2-7; perhaps TRBD1 as D (5 bases). V lost 2 bases and J lost 3, with 14 bases in between. Germline CDR1 and CDR2: MDHEN and SYDVKM. The CDR3 runs to 15 residues. Here the CDR3 DNA reads TGTGCCAGCAGTTTAGGGGCAGGGCCCCACTACGAGCAGTACTTC. Translating gives CASSLGAGPHYEQYF.

This chain uses TRBV29-1 with TRBJ2-2, with a weak D call TRBD1 (5 bases). The CDR3 is 14 residues long. The germline CDR1 and CDR2 sequences are SQVTM and ANQGSEA. V lost 4 bases and J 2 bases, leaving 11 bases between the germline ends. CDR3 residues: CSVGPGSNTGELFF. CDR3 nucleotides: TGCAGCGTTGGGCCAGGGTCCAACACCGGGGAGCTGTTTTTT.

This clonotype was counted only a few times. This sequence joins TRBV3-1 and TRBJ1-2; no clear D. CDR3 size: 15 residues. Germline V gene sequence: CDR1 LGHDT, CDR2 YNNKEL (reference sequence). V dropped 0 bases and J dropped 3 bases, with 11 bases sitting between them. The CDR3 sequence: CASSQERQVDYGYTF. DNA for the CDR3: TGTGCCAGCAGCCAAGAGAGGCAAGTCGACTATGGCTACACCTTC.

This clonotype came up many times. V is TRBV28 and J is TRBJ2-7; possible D gene TRBD2, 5 bases. Between the trimmed V and J ends, which lost 3 bases and 2 bases, there was a span of 17 bases. This CDR3 has 16 residues. Germline V gives CDR1 MDHEN, CDR2 SYDVKM. The CDR3 loop reads CASSFPPAGDPYEQYF. The CDR3 DNA is TGTGCCAGCAGTTTCCCACCCGCCGGGGATCCCTACGAGCAGTACTTC.

In its sample, this clonotype was seen a few times. This chain connects TRBV6-2 or TRBV6-3 to TRBJ2-3, with TRBD2 matching over 10 bases. Trimming took 2 bases from V and 4 from J; bases not matched to a gene: 6. CDR3 length: 16 amino acids. CDR1 and CDR2 from the germline V gene are MNHEY and SVGEGT. CDR3 protein: CASSYTLAGVPDTQYF. DNA of the CDR3: TGTGCCAGCAGTTACACGCTAGCGGGAGTACCAGATACGCAGTATTTT.